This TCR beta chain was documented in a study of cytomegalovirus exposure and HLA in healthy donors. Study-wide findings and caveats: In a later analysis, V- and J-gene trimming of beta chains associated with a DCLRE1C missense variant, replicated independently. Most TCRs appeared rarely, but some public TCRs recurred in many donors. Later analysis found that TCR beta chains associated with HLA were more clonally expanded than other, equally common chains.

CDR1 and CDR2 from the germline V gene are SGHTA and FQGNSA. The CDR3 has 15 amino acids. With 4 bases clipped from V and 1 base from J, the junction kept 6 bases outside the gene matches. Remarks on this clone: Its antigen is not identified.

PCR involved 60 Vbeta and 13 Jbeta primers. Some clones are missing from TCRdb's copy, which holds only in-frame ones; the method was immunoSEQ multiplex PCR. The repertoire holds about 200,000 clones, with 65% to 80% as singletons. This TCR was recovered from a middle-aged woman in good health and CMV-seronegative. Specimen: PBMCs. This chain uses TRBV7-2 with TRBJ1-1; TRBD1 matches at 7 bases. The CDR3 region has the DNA TGTGCCAGCAGCTGGGGAACAGGGGAGAACACTGAAGCTTTCTTT. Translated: CASSWGTGENTEAFF.